Below, 29 T cell receptor beta chains from the same sample are listed, as sequenced in a study of chemoradiotherapy in HPV16-positive cancers. Clones were read by immunoSEQ multiplex PCR, and TCRdb kept only the in-frame ones, dropping some. The sample consists of around 1,200 clones, 85% of them appearing once. Specimen: tumor tissue, collected from a patient who underwent chemoradiotherapy. Every receptor here comes from a human donor with HPV-associated anogenital cancer.

This chain joins TRBV10-3 and TRBJ1-3; 7 bases agree with TRBD1. This CDR3 spans 14 amino acids. The junction had 10 bases not matched to a gene; V was cut back by 11 bases and J by 3 bases. Germline V gene data show CDR1 as ENHRY and CDR2 as SYGVKD. CDR3: CASKGGAHGNTIYF. Written as DNA, the CDR3 is TGTGCCTCGAAAGGGGGCGCCCATGGAAACACCATATATTTT.

The chain is built from TRBV9 and TRBJ2-7, with D perhaps matching TRBD1 (6 bases). CDR3 length: 13 residues. Per the germline V gene, CDR1 is SGDLS and CDR2 is YYNGEE. The V and J ends lost 2 bases and 1 base respectively, with 7 bases between them. The CDR3 DNA reads as TGTGCCAGCAGCGTCGGACAGTCCTACGAGCAGTACTTC. This gives the protein CASSVGQSYEQYF.

The chain uses TRBV19 and TRBJ1-5; D call uncertain. V lost 5 bases, J lost 0 bases, and 11 bases lay in between. Germline CDR1 is LNHDA and CDR2 is SQIVND (reference sequence). The CDR3 has 15 residues. The CDR3 spells CASSLSGYSNQPQHF. The CDR3 nucleotides are TGTGCCAGTAGTTTGTCAGGATATAGCAATCAGCCCCAGCATTTT. Drawing the rest from reference TRBV19 and TRBJ1-5, the complete variable domain is DGGITQSPKYLFRKEGQNVTLSCEQNLNHDAMYWYRQDPGQGLRLIYYSQIVNDFQKGDIAEGYSVSREKKESFPLTVTSAQKNPTAFYLCASSLSGYSNQPQHFGDGTRLSIL.

V usage is TRBV7-6 and J usage is TRBJ2-7; a possible D gene is TRBD1 (6 bases). Between the trimmed V and J ends, which lost 0 bases and 0 bases, there was a span of 9 bases. CDR3 size: 15 residues. Germline CDR1 reads SGHVS; CDR2 reads FNYEAQ. CDR3: CASSLASDSSYEQYF. CDR3 nucleotides: TGTGCCAGCAGCTTAGCATCGGACAGCTCCTACGAGCAGTACTTC.

The CDR3 region has the DNA TGTGCCAGCAGTTCCCTCGGGGGGGCGGGGGACATTCAGTACTTC. This sequence encodes CASSSLGGAGDIQYF. The chain is built from TRBV6-5 and TRBJ2-4, with TRBD2 identical over 8 bases. The CDR3 covers 15 residues. In germline, CDR1 is MNHEY, CDR2 SVGAGI. Losses at the gene ends were 4 bases for V and 8 bases for J; bases not matched to a gene: 10.

The rearrangement uses TRBV6-1 and TRBJ1-5; 8 bases align to TRBD1. Germline V CDR1 and CDR2: MNHNS, SASEGT. V trimming: 0 bases; J trimming: 4 bases; junction bases outside the gene matches: 14. The CDR3 contains 19 residues. DNA for the CDR3: TGTGCCAGCAGTGAAGCTGATAGCCGGGACAGGCGGTCAAATCAGCCCCAGCATTTT. Its translation is CASSEADSRDRRSNQPQHF.

This clone was recorded a few times. The chain uses TRBV28 and TRBJ1-1; 7 nucleotides align to TRBD1. Germline CDR1 reads MDHEN; CDR2 reads SYDVKM. Trimming cost V 5 bases and J 11 bases; bases outside gene matches: 14. CDR3 size: 14 residues. This CDR3 reads CASSNGQDGVEAFF. CDR3 bases: TGTGCCAGCAGTAACGGACAGGACGGGGTGGAGGCTTTCTTT.

The CDR3 nucleotides read TGTGCCAGCAGCTTAGCGGCAGGGCCTCAAAACATTCAGTACTTC. It is translated as CASSLAAGPQNIQYF. This chain connects TRBV11-3 to TRBJ2-4, with D perhaps TRBD1 (5 bases). Germline V gives CDR1 SGHNT, CDR2 YENEEA. The CDR3 length is 15 residues. The V end was cut by 1 base, the J end by 5 bases, with 12 bases between.

The chain uses TRBV29-1 and TRBJ1-1; D remains unclear. CDR1 is SQVTM and CDR2 is ANQGSEA in the germline V gene. The ends were cut back, 1 base at V and 4 bases at J, with 13 bases in the middle. The CDR3 is made up of 14 amino acids. The CDR3 nucleotides read TGCAGCGTTGAAGTGGCTCAGTCCGGCACTGAAGCTTTCTTT. As protein: CSVEVAQSGTEAFF.

This rearrangement joins TRBV19 to TRBJ2-5, with a weak D call TRBD2 (5 bases). The germline V gene has CDR1 LNHDA and CDR2 SQIVND (reference sequence). This CDR3 spans 14 amino acids. Trimming removed 5 bases from V and 0 bases from J, with 10 bases in between. CDR3 sequence (DNA): TGTGCCAGTAGTCCCTCCGGGAACCAAGAGACCCAGTACTTC. Protein product: CASSPSGNQETQYF.

The chain recombines TRBV16 with TRBJ2-2; the D gene is possibly TRBD1 (6 bases). The CDR3 is 17 amino acids. Trimming removed 0 bases at V and 9 bases at J, with 20 bases between. Germline CDR1 and CDR2: KGHSY and FQNENV. CDR3 sequence reads: CASSQSWRQASQRELFF. CDR3 sequence (DNA): TGTGCCAGCAGCCAATCGTGGAGACAGGCTAGCCAAAGGGAGCTGTTTTTT.

This clone was counted a few times. J is TRBJ2-2 and V is TRBV4-1, with TRBD2 as a possible D gene (5 bases). The germline V gene has CDR1 MGHRA and CDR2 YSYEKL. CDR3 length: 17 residues. The V gene lost 4 bases and the J gene lost 5 bases, with 20 bases spanning the gap. CDR3 sequence: CASSPEAEAVRTGELFF. The CDR3, as DNA: TGCGCCAGCAGCCCCGAGGCGGAGGCGGTTCGGACCGGGGAGCTGTTTTTT.

The rearrangement joins TRBV27 to TRBJ2-7; perhaps TRBD2 as D (6 bases). The CDR3 is made up of 16 amino acids. The germline V and J ends were trimmed by 0 bases and 7 bases, with 19 bases remaining between them. Germline loops: CDR1 MNHEY, CDR2 SMNVEV (reference sequence). CDR3 in amino acids: CASSLSGLWRAREQYF. The DNA for the CDR3 is TGTGCCAGCAGTTTATCTGGGTTATGGAGGGCGCGTGAGCAGTACTTC.

This sequence joins TRBV2 and TRBJ2-1, with D maybe TRBD2 (5 bases). The CDR3 has 14 residues. Trimming took 10 bases from V and 4 from J, leaving 17 bases between them. The germline V gene encodes CDR1 SNHLY and CDR2 FYNNEI. CDR3 sequence reads: CATAEEIGYNEQFF. CDR3 DNA: TGTGCCACAGCGGAGGAGATCGGTTACAATGAGCAGTTCTTC.

The chain carries TRBV29-1 and TRBJ2-3; TRBD2 aligns across 9 bases. The CDR3 runs to 14 residues. V shed 7 bases and J 0 bases; nucleotides not matched to a gene: 5. Germline V gene lookup returns CDR1 SQVTM and CDR2 ANQGSEA. DNA for the CDR3: TGCAGCGCGGCTAGCGGGGAAAGCACAGATACGCAGTATTTT. Translating gives CSAASGESTDTQYF.

This chain links TRBV19 with TRBJ2-3; perhaps TRBD1 as D (6 bases). The CDR3 has 15 amino acids. Germline V gives CDR1 LNHDA, CDR2 SQIVND (reference sequence). V lost 7 bases to trimming and J lost 5 bases, with 19 bases between them. The CDR3, as DNA: TGTGCCAGTACCACCCTTCCAGGGGCCGAAGATACGCAGTATTTT. Protein sequence: CASTTLPGAEDTQYF.

The chain has TRBV29-1 and TRBJ1-1; D is undetermined. The CDR3 is 17 amino acids. The germline V and J ends were trimmed by 6 bases and 1 base, with 24 bases remaining between them. Germline values: CDR1 SQVTM, CDR2 ANQGSEA. CDR3 in DNA: TGCAGCGTCCCCAGAACGAGGAGGGCCGAGTCGAACACTGAAGCTTTCTTT. It yields the protein CSVPRTRRAESNTEAFF.

In this sample, this clone turned up once. The V call is TRBV6-1, the J call TRBJ2-3, with TRBD2 identical over 15 bases. The length of the CDR3 is 15 residues. The germline CDR1 and CDR2 sequences are MNHNS and SASEGT. V lost 4 bases to trimming and J lost 4 bases; unmatched junction nucleotides: 0. DNA for the CDR3: TGTGCCAGCAGTGGGACTAGCGGGGGGGCAGATACGCAGTATTTT. It is translated as CASSGTSGGADTQYF.

The sample holds a few counts of this clone. This rearrangement joins TRBV9 to TRBJ1-5; TRBD1 agrees at 7 bases. The CDR3 covers 15 residues. CDR1 SGDLS and CDR2 YYNGEE come from the germline V gene. With V trimmed by 0 bases and J by 2 bases, 2 bases remained unmatched. The DNA for the CDR3 is TGTGCCAGCAGCGTAGAGGGACAGCGCAATCAGCCCCAGCATTTT. This codes for CASSVEGQRNQPQHF.

J is TRBJ2-5 and V is TRBV19, with 10 bases lining up with TRBD2. This CDR3 is built from 18 residues. Germline-derived CDR1 and CDR2 are LNHDA and SQIVND (reference sequence). J gave up 1 base and V 0 bases, and 8 bases lay outside the gene matches. The CDR3 loop reads CASSIDLVASGGQETQYF. CDR3 in DNA: TGTGCCAGTAGTATAGATTTAGTGGCTAGCGGGGGCCAAGAGACCCAGTACTTC.

The V gene is TRBV27, the J gene TRBJ2-7, with TRBD1 matching 8 bases. J gave up 4 bases and V 2 bases, and 10 bases lay outside the gene matches. This CDR3 contains 16 residues. Germline V gene data show CDR1 as MNHEY and CDR2 as SMNVEV (reference sequence). CDR3 amino acids: CASSLEWTGSPYEQYF. The CDR3 coding sequence is TGTGCCAGCAGTTTAGAATGGACAGGGAGTCCTTACGAGCAGTACTTC.

This chain joins TRBV4-1 and TRBJ2-4; weak D call: TRBD2 (6 bases). This CDR3 is 17 amino acids long. Trimming shortened V by 4 bases and J by 0 bases, and 16 bases separated the two germline ends. The V gene's germline CDR1 is MGHRA and CDR2 YSYEKL. The CDR3 reads CASSPDRMGGAKNIQYF. The CDR3 DNA is TGCGCCAGCAGCCCCGACCGTATGGGGGGAGCCAAAAACATTCAGTACTTC.

The rearrangement links TRBV28 to TRBJ1-3, with D perhaps TRBD1 (5 bases). From germline, CDR1 is MDHEN and CDR2 SYDVKM. The V end was cut by 4 bases, the J end by 8 bases, with 18 bases between. The CDR3 spans 15 residues. CDR3 sequence (DNA): TGTGCCAGCAGTTCGCTGGAGGGGCAGGGCCACACCATATATTTT. The encoded protein is CASSSLEGQGHTIYF.

The rearrangement uses TRBV9 and TRBJ2-7, with D perhaps assigned TRBD1 or TRBD2 (6 bases each). In germline, CDR1 is SGDLS, CDR2 YYNGEE. Trimming pared 3 bases from V and 4 bases from J, leaving 14 bases between. The CDR3 totals 14 residues. The chain's CDR3 is CASSALTGGYEQYF. DNA of the CDR3: TGTGCCAGCAGCGCCCTGACAGGAGGGTACGAGCAGTACTTC.

The genes are TRBV27 and TRBJ2-5, with 7 bases lining up with TRBD1. This CDR3 is 12 amino acids long. Trimming at V came to 5 bases and at J to 4 bases, leaving 1 base not matched to a gene. Germline V gene sequence: CDR1 MNHEY, CDR2 SMNVEV (reference sequence). DNA for the CDR3: TGTGCCAGCAGTAGGGACAGAGAGACCCAGTACTTC. It yields the protein CASSRDRETQYF.

J is TRBJ1-1 and V is TRBV7-8, with a tentative D call TRBD1 (5 bases). This CDR3 comprises 17 residues. Germline CDR1 reads SGHVS; CDR2 reads FQNEAQ. V was shortened by 2 bases and J by 7 bases, with 23 bases between the two germline ends. CDR3 DNA: TGTGCCAGCAGCTTATCGCCCCCCGGGGCGGGAACCGTTGAAGCTTTCTTT. Its protein product is CASSLSPPGAGTVEAFF. The variable domain in full, with the rest retrieved from reference TRBV7-8 and TRBJ1-1, is GAGVSQSPRYKVAKRGQDVALRCDPISGHVSLFWYQQALGQGPEFLTYFQNEAQLDKSGLPSDRFFAERPEGSVSTLKIQRTQQEDSAVYLCASSLSPPGAGTVEAFFGQGTRLTVV.

This sequence joins TRBV5-6 and TRBJ1-2; D ambiguous. The germline gives CDR1 SGHDT, CDR2 YYEEEE. The V end was cut by 0 bases, the J end by 4 bases, with 7 bases between. The CDR3 extends over 13 amino acids. CDR3 sequence: CASSLVGLYGYTF. The DNA for the CDR3 is TGTGCCAGCAGCTTGGTAGGGCTCTATGGCTACACCTTC. The complete variable domain, with remaining parts taken from reference TRBV5-6 and TRBJ1-2, reads DAGVTQSPTHLIKTRGQQVTLRCSPKSGHDTVSWYQQALGQGPQFIFQYYEEEERQRGNFPDRFSGHQFPNYSSELNVNALLLGDSALYLCASSLVGLYGYTFGSGTRLTVV.

The chain links TRBV27 to TRBJ1-3; D gene uncertain. This CDR3 contains 16 residues. Trimming removed 2 bases from V and 0 bases from J, with 11 bases in between. Germline-derived CDR1 and CDR2 are MNHEY and SMNVEV (reference sequence). The CDR3 sequence is CASSLRVGFSGNTIYF. CDR3 bases: TGTGCCAGCAGTTTACGGGTAGGGTTCTCTGGAAACACCATATATTTT.

This clone has only a few counts. The chain joins TRBV11-2 to TRBJ1-3, with D hard to call. Trimming stripped 1 base from V and 5 bases from J, with 9 bases between. The CDR3 runs to 14 residues. Germline V lookup: CDR1 SGHAT, CDR2 FQNNGV. CDR3 nucleotide sequence: TGTGCCAGCAGCTTAGGTACGGTCCGAAACACCATATATTTT. This sequence encodes CASSLGTVRNTIYF.